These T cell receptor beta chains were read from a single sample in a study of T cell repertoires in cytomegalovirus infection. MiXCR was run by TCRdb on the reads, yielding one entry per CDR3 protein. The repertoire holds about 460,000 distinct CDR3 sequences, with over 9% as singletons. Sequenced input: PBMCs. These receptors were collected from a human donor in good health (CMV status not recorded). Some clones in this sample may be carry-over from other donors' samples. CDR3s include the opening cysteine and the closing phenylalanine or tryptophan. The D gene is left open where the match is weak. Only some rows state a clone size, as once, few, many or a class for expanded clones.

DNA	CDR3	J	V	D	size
TGTGCCAGCAGCTTCCAGTCCACCTACTCTGGGGCCAACGTCCTGACTTTC	CASSFQSTYSGANVLTF	TRBJ2-6	TRBV7-2	-	many
TGTGCCAGCAGTGTGGGTTATAGCAATCAGCCCCAGCATTTT	CASSVGYSNQPQHF	TRBJ1-5	TRBV2	-	many
TGTGCCAGCTCACCACCGAGAGGGGGTAAAGAGACCCAGTACTTC	CASSPPRGGKETQYF	TRBJ2-5	TRBV18	-	few
TGTGCCATCAGGGAGGGACAGGACTACGAGCAGTACTTC	CAIREGQDYEQYF	TRBJ2-7	TRBV10-3	TRBD1	many
TGTGCCAGCAGCTTGACTAGCGGGTACCTGGATACGCAGTATTTT	CASSLTSGYLDTQYF	TRBJ2-3	TRBV5-4	TRBD2	few
TGTGCCAGCAGCGCGGAGTGCAATCAGCCCCAGCATTTT	CASSAECNQPQHF	TRBJ1-5	TRBV7-2	-	many
TGTGCCAGTAGCGTGGTCAGGAACACTGAAGCTTTCTTT	CASSVVRNTEAFF	TRBJ1-1	TRBV19	-	few
TGTGCCAGCAGTCGCCCAGGGGGGGGGTATGAGACCCAGTACTTC	CASSRPGGGYETQYF	TRBJ2-5	TRBV28	-	many
TGTGCCAGCAGCCGCTCGATTGAAAAACTGTTTTTT	CASSRSIEKLFF	TRBJ1-4	TRBV7-9	-	many
TGTGCCACCAGTGATTTGTCCTATGGAGCTAGCACAGATACGCAGTATTTT	CATSDLSYGASTDTQYF	TRBJ2-3	TRBV24-1	-	many
TGTGCCAGCAGCTCCAGGACAGAAGAGCAAGAGACCCAGTACTTC	CASSSRTEEQETQYF	TRBJ2-5	TRBV7-9	-	many
TGTGCCAGCAGCTTAGGAGCCCTAAATCAGCCCCAGCATTTT	CASSLGALNQPQHF	TRBJ1-5	TRBV11-2	-	many
TGTGCCAGCAGCTTAATCCCCGGGACCTACACCGGGGAGCTGTTTTTT	CASSLIPGTYTGELFF	TRBJ2-2	TRBV11-2	-	many
TGTGCCAGCAATTCACAGGGGCGGATGGGGGGCTACACCTTC	CASNSQGRMGGYTF	TRBJ1-2	TRBV27	TRBD1	many
TGTGCCAGCAGCCAAGACCTAATACGGGCGGAGACCCAGTACTTC	CASSQDLIRAETQYF	TRBJ2-5	TRBV3-1	-	few
TGTGCCAGCAGTTACAATGGGGTGAACACTGAAGCTTTCTTT	CASSYNGVNTEAFF	TRBJ1-1	TRBV6-5	-	many
TGTGCCAGCAGCCGTGGGACAGAAAATGGCTACACCTTC	CASSRGTENGYTF	TRBJ1-2	TRBV7-6	TRBD1	many
TGTGCCAGCAGGTCCGGGACTAGCGAGAGAGATACGCAGTATTTT	CASRSGTSERDTQYF	TRBJ2-3	TRBV7-2	TRBD2	many
TGTGCCAGCAGACCCCGGGACAGGCGCGTGCGAGGGCCCCAGCATTTT	CASRPRDRRVRGPQHF	TRBJ1-5	TRBV28	TRBD1	many
TGTGCCAGTAGTAGACAGCCAGACCAAGAGACCCAGTACTTC	CASSRQPDQETQYF	TRBJ2-5	TRBV19	-	-
TGTGCCAGCAGTTTAGGCTCCTTAACCTACAGCACAGATACGCAGTATTTT	CASSLGSLTYSTDTQYF	TRBJ2-3	TRBV12-3/TRBV12-4	-	-
TGCAGTGTTCTTTCGGGAACAGGCGATGAAAAACTGTTTTTT	CSVLSGTGDEKLFF	TRBJ1-4	TRBV20-1	-	-
TGTGCCAGTAAAAGGACAGGGTCTTATCAGGAGACCCAGTACTTC	CASKRTGSYQETQYF	TRBJ2-5	TRBV19	TRBD1	many
TGCGCCAGCAGCGCCGGGACAGTGGGCACTGAAGCTTTCTTT	CASSAGTVGTEAFF	TRBJ1-1	TRBV5-1	TRBD1	-
TGCAGTGCTAGGGAGGGGGGAAACATTCAGTACTTC	CSAREGGNIQYF	TRBJ2-4	TRBV20-1	-	few
TGTGCCAGCAGTGACAGGGTTGGTAATCAGCCCCAGCATTTT	CASSDRVGNQPQHF	TRBJ1-5	TRBV2	-	few
TGTGCCACCAGCAGAGAAAGGAGGGGATGGCAGCCCCAGCATTTT	CATSRERRGWQPQHF	TRBJ1-5	TRBV15	-	many
TGTGCCAGTAGTATAGGGCGGGACACCGGGGAGCTGTTTTTT	CASSIGRDTGELFF	TRBJ2-2	TRBV19	-	many
TGTGCCAGCAGTCGGGACACCTACTACGAGCAGTACTTC	CASSRDTYYEQYF	TRBJ2-7	TRBV6-5	-	many
TGTGCCAGCAGCTTTCAGGGAGCCTACGAGCAGTACTTC	CASSFQGAYEQYF	TRBJ2-7	TRBV5-4	-	few
TGTGCCAGCAGTAAGACTCCTAGCGGGGGGCTGACAGATACGCAGTATTTT	CASSKTPSGGLTDTQYF	TRBJ2-3	TRBV6-5	TRBD2	-
TGTGCCACCAGCAGGGGACAGAGCGACCCAAATGGCTACACCTTC	CATSRGQSDPNGYTF	TRBJ1-2	TRBV15	TRBD1	many
TGCAGTGCTTCTCGACAGGGTCGTAATGAGCAGTTCTTC	CSASRQGRNEQFF	TRBJ2-1	TRBV20-1	TRBD1	many
TGCAGTGCTAGCGGCACAGGATATGGCTACACCTTC	CSASGTGYGYTF	TRBJ1-2	TRBV20-1	-	-
TGTGCCAGTAGCTATACCGGGACAGGGGCCTACGAGCAGTACTTC	CASSYTGTGAYEQYF	TRBJ2-7	TRBV19	TRBD1	-
TGTGCCTGGAAAGGAATGAGGAGCGGCTCCTACAATGAGCAGTTCTTC	CAWKGMRSGSYNEQFF	TRBJ2-1	TRBV30	-	few
TGTGCCAGCGCGGCAGATCAAGAGACCCAGTACTTC	CASAADQETQYF	TRBJ2-5	TRBV28	-	few
TGTGCCAGCAGTCCACACAGGGGGCGCTGGACTTTCTTT	CASSPHRGRWTFF	TRBJ1-1	TRBV6-2/TRBV6-3	TRBD1	few
TGCAGTGCTAGAGAGGATATGACAGGGAACCATGGCTACACCTTC	CSAREDMTGNHGYTF	TRBJ1-2	TRBV20-1	TRBD1	-
TGTGCCAGCAGGAAAGGACTAGCGGGAGTCTTGTCCTACGAGCAGTACTTC	CASRKGLAGVLSYEQYF	TRBJ2-7	TRBV27	TRBD2	many
TGTGCCAGCTCACCAAAGGGCGGCGAGCAGTACTTC	CASSPKGGEQYF	TRBJ2-7	TRBV18	-	-
TGCAGTGCCCCAAGCTTGAAGACCGGGGAGCTGTTTTTT	CSAPSLKTGELFF	TRBJ2-2	TRBV20-1	-	many
TGTGCCAGCAGCCCGGGACTAGCGGTAACAGATACGCAGTATTTT	CASSPGLAVTDTQYF	TRBJ2-3	TRBV11-2	TRBD2	many
TGTGCCAGCAGTCCCCCAGCGGGAGGGTCGGAAGAGCAGTACTTC	CASSPPAGGSEEQYF	TRBJ2-7	TRBV28	TRBD2	-
TGTGCCAGCAGCGTTTCTGGGGCTCTCTACAATGAGCAGTTCTTC	CASSVSGALYNEQFF	TRBJ2-1	TRBV9	-	-
TGTGCCAGTGTCCGGGACCGTTCCTACGAGCAGTACTTC	CASVRDRSYEQYF	TRBJ2-7	TRBV2	-	many
TGTGCCAGCAGCCTAGGGGTAGCGGGCCCGAGCTCCTACAATGAGCAGTTCTTC	CASSLGVAGPSSYNEQFF	TRBJ2-1	TRBV7-9	TRBD2	many
TGTGCCAGCAGTTACTCGATTCAGGCGAACACCGGGGAGCTGTTTTTT	CASSYSIQANTGELFF	TRBJ2-2	TRBV6-5	-	-
TGCAGTGCCACAGAGGGACTAGCGGGATTCAATGAGCAGTTCTTC	CSATEGLAGFNEQFF	TRBJ2-1	TRBV20-1	TRBD2	few
TGCAGCGTTGAAACCAGGTCGAACACCGGGGAGCTGTTTTTT	CSVETRSNTGELFF	TRBJ2-2	TRBV29-1	-	-
TGTGCCAGCAGCCCCGGGACAGGCTCGTGGACCGGGGAGCTGTTTTTT	CASSPGTGSWTGELFF	TRBJ2-2	TRBV7-9	TRBD1	many
TGCAGTGCTTATCAGGGGGCGATTGAGACCCAGTACTTC	CSAYQGAIETQYF	TRBJ2-5	TRBV20-1	TRBD1	many